What follows are 15 T cell receptor beta chains derived from one specimen sequenced in a study of memory CD4+ T cells and cytomegalovirus serostatus (dated by TCRdb to the late 2010s). Single viable CD3+CD4+CD8-CD45RO+ cells were sorted as memory CD4+ T cells on a FACSAria II. The library was generated by the immunoSEQ multiplex PCR assay. TCRdb retrieved this table from immuneACCESS and kept in-frame rearrangements only. Not all clones are present; in checked studies, unresolved V genes account for under half, and no reason is known for the remainder. This sample gives 80,000 to 100,000 clones in total; about four fifths of them show up just once. 3.6% of the sample belongs to the ten largest clones. The sample taken for sequencing was memory CD4+ T cells from blood. The receptors come from an adult in good health and CMV-seropositive.

The chain joins TRBV4-1 to TRBJ2-1, with D possibly called TRBD1 or TRBD2 (5 bases each). The CDR3 is 16 residues long. Trimming took 4 bases from V and 4 from J, leaving 17 bases between them. CDR1 and CDR2 (germline): MGHRA, YSYEKL. The CDR3 is CASSRRDLSGYNEQFF. CDR3 nucleotides: TGCGCCAGCAGCCGCCGGGACCTTTCGGGATACAATGAGCAGTTCTTC.

The chain recombines TRBV4-1 with TRBJ2-1; 10 bases fit TRBD2. Germline loops: CDR1 MGHRA, CDR2 YSYEKL. J lost 4 bases, V lost 4 bases, and 4 bases had no gene match. The CDR3 totals 15 residues. CDR3 DNA: TGCGCCAGCAGCCTTCTAGCGGGAGCATACAATGAGCAGTTCTTC. It encodes CASSLLAGAYNEQFF.

The CDR3 protein is CASSPGGGVPYEQYF. In DNA form, the CDR3 reads TGTGCCAGCTCACCGGGCGGGGGGGTCCCCTACGAGCAGTACTTC. The chain carries TRBV18 and TRBJ2-7; 9 bases are shared with TRBD2. The CDR3 has 15 amino acids. Germline V CDR1 and CDR2: KGHSH, LQKENI. V trimming: 3 bases; J trimming: 2 bases; junction bases outside the gene matches: 5.

This clone was recorded a few times. J is TRBJ2-7 and V is TRBV2; D is unclear. Looked up from germline, CDR1 is SNHLY and CDR2 is FYNNEI. Between the trimmed V and J ends, which lost 0 bases and 5 bases, there was a span of 14 bases. The CDR3 is made up of 15 amino acids. The CDR3 region is CASSEALWGSNEQYF. The CDR3 DNA is TGTGCCAGCAGTGAAGCGCTTTGGGGTTCCAACGAGCAGTACTTC. The whole variable domain, remainder taken from reference TRBV2 and TRBJ2-7, is EPEVTQTPSHQVTQMGQEVILRCVPISNHLYFYWYRQILGQKVEFLVSFYNNEISEKSEIFDDQFSVERPDGSNFTLKIRSTKLEDSAMYFCASSEALWGSNEQYFGPGTRLTVT.

This clone occurred once. This chain links TRBV2 with TRBJ1-5, with D hard to call. CDR1 is SNHLY and CDR2 is FYNNEI in the germline V gene. V dropped 1 base and J dropped 2 bases, with 6 bases sitting between them. This CDR3 has 14 residues. CDR3 sequence (DNA): TGTGCCAGCAGTGAAGGCCTCGGCAATCAGCCCCAGCATTTT. Its translation: CASSEGLGNQPQHF.

The chain couples TRBV7-9 to TRBJ1-5, with D possibly TRBD1 on 6 matching bases. The V gene's germline CDR1 is SEHNR and CDR2 FQNEAQ (reference sequence). Trimming removed 5 bases from V and 5 bases from J, with 13 bases in between. The CDR3 is 14 residues long. The CDR3 here is CASSIQGLDQPQHF. In DNA form, the CDR3 reads TGTGCCAGCAGCATACAGGGTTTGGATCAGCCCCAGCATTTT.

This sequence joins TRBV19 and TRBJ1-5, with unresolved D. The germline gives CDR1 LNHDA, CDR2 SQIVND (reference sequence). Trimming left V 4 bases short and J 11 bases short, with 12 bases between. The CDR3 contains 12 residues. The CDR3 loop is CASSKPLGTQHF. The CDR3, as DNA: TGTGCCAGTAGTAAACCGTTGGGAACCCAGCATTTT. The whole variable domain, filled in from reference TRBV19 and TRBJ1-5, reads DGGITQSPKYLFRKEGQNVTLSCEQNLNHDAMYWYRQDPGQGLRLIYYSQIVNDFQKGDIAEGYSVSREKKESFPLTVTSAQKNPTAFYLCASSKPLGTQHFGDGTRLSIL.

The chain joins TRBV5-1 to TRBJ2-1, with 7 bases lining up with TRBD1. The germline CDR1 and CDR2 sequences are SGHRS and YFSETQ. The junction had 2 bases not matched to a gene; V was cut back by 2 bases and J by 3 bases. This CDR3 contains 14 residues. This CDR3 is CASSLGTDYNEQFF. Here the CDR3 DNA reads TGCGCCAGCAGCTTAGGGACAGACTACAATGAGCAGTTCTTC.

The chain has TRBV4-3 and TRBJ1-2, with no clear D. The CDR3 length is 19 residues. V was clipped by 3 bases and J by 1 base, with 24 bases between them. Germline loops: CDR1 LGHNA, CDR2 YSLEER. CDR3 sequence reads: CASSQDDWARQAFNYGYTF. The CDR3, as DNA: TGCGCCAGCAGCCAGGACGACTGGGCGCGGCAGGCCTTTAACTATGGCTACACCTTC.

This clone has only a few counts. V and J are TRBV5-4 and TRBJ2-5; D not certain. Looked up from germline, CDR1 is SGHNT and CDR2 is YYREEE (reference sequence). V shed 5 bases and J shed 5 bases, with 13 bases lying between them. This CDR3 contains 13 residues. The CDR3 nucleotides are TGTGCCAGCAGTCTTCACCTTCGGGAGACCCAGTACTTC. This codes for CASSLHLRETQYF.

The genes are TRBV19 and TRBJ2-2; 8 nucleotides align to TRBD2. In germline, CDR1 is LNHDA, CDR2 SQIVND (reference sequence). The CDR3 extends over 15 amino acids. V was pared by 4 bases and J by 2 bases, with 3 bases of the junction left unmatched. The CDR3 loop reads CASSSSGTNTGELFF. CDR3 coding DNA: TGTGCCAGTAGTAGTAGCGGGACAAACACCGGGGAGCTGTTTTTT.

V usage is TRBV5-1 and J usage is TRBJ1-3, with D uncertain. The CDR3 runs to 17 residues. V was trimmed by 2 bases and J by 3 bases, leaving 18 bases between them. CDR1 SGHRS and CDR2 YFSETQ come from the germline V gene. CDR3 protein: CASSFSARTEIGNTIYF. The CDR3 region has the DNA TGCGCCAGCAGCTTTAGCGCACGGACGGAGATTGGAAACACCATATATTTT.

The V and J genes are TRBV5-6 and TRBJ2-1, with 11 bases matching TRBD2. CDR1 is SGHDT and CDR2 is YYEEEE in the germline V gene. This CDR3 spans 17 amino acids. Trimming took 3 bases from V and 1 from J; bases not matched to a gene: 6. As DNA, the CDR3 is TGTGCCAGCAGCTCCTTACTAGCGGGAGAGTCCTACAATGAGCAGTTCTTC. This translates into CASSSLLAGESYNEQFF.

The rearrangement joins TRBV7-2 to TRBJ2-7; 8 nucleotides agree with TRBD2. Germline V CDR1 and CDR2: SGHTA, FQGNSA. This CDR3 has 14 residues. V lost 5 bases to trimming and J lost 3 bases; unmatched junction nucleotides: 6. The CDR3: CASSNPGLVYEQYF. The CDR3 nucleotides read TGTGCCAGCAGCAATCCGGGACTAGTCTACGAGCAGTACTTC.

This clone turned up a few times. The J gene is TRBJ2-1, the V gene TRBV6-1; no clear D gene. The CDR3 is made up of 12 amino acids. Germline values: CDR1 MNHNS, CDR2 SASEGT. Trimming cost V 4 bases and J 3 bases, with 4 bases left between them. CDR3 sequence reads: CASSVDYNEQFF. In DNA, the CDR3 is TGTGCCAGCAGTGTTGACTACAATGAGCAGTTCTTC.